This T cell receptor beta chain came from a study of blood T cell repertoires in COVID-19. About the research overall: The United States, Italy and Spain were the sources of the acute and convalescent COVID-19 samples. Sources were T cells, B-cell-depleted T cells, or PBMCs; the material itself was cDNA or gDNA.

From germline, CDR1 is LNHDA and CDR2 SQIVND (reference sequence). The CDR3 has 17 amino acids. The V gene lost 3 bases and the J gene lost 3 bases, with 20 bases spanning the gap. Authors' processing steps: Estimated nucleated cell counts came from reference gene primer amplification. The assay was immunoSEQ multiplex PCR, and TCRdb's table has in-frame clones only and misses some. From that table come the V and J calls and clone size; the DNA was used to work out D and trimming. The data show about 64,000 clones, with approximately 90% seen just once and more than 2.5% held by the top ten. The sample taken for sequencing was peripheral blood. The chain links TRBV19 to TRBJ1-1; a weak D match, TRBD1 (6 bases). The sequence derives from a man aged 50 to 59 with active COVID-19. CDR3 DNA: TGTGCCAGTAGTATCGTACAGGGAGTCGGTGTTTACACTGAAGCTTTCTTT. This encodes CASSIVQGVGVYTEAFF.